This TCR beta chain was sequenced for a study of blood T cells in healthy people across ages (dated by TCRdb to the mid-2010s). About the study as a whole: Template switching captured roughly one uniquely barcoded TCR beta cDNA molecule per two T cells in model experiments. Four age groups were formed from the donors: young (average approximately 15 years), middle-aged (around 39), aged (about 62) and long-lived (roughly 81). To avoid experimental bias, donors of different ages were spread randomly across the sequencing lanes. Two additional independent replicas of 1 million unique cDNA reads from the same blood draw were analyzed for two donors (one aged 18 to 30 and one aged 80 or older). Age-related changes in TCR beta repertoire diversity were measured in the study by deep sequencing normalized with unique cDNA molecular identifiers.

Paper-wide results and their limitations: As age increased, observed TCR beta diversity per million T cells dropped in a roughly linear way, and a significant reduction was already evident by age about 40. Compared with the aged group, the long-lived group had more naive CD4+ T cells, fewer expanded clones and increased TCR diversity, suggesting age selection. Estimates of total diversity from one million sequenced T cells were regarded as lower bounds and underestimates. The percentage of naive T cells measured by flow cytometry correlated strongly with observed TCR beta diversity. Because the CMV infection status of the donors was unknown, age-related changes in expanded clonotypes may potentially have been confounded. Since profiling was done on bulk unsorted PBMCs, naive and antigen-experienced compartments could not be conclusively compared.

The library relied on 5' RACE. Reads for this sample came from an Illumina HiSeq 2500. A second PCR of 7 to 11 cycles was run with a J-beta primer mix and a sample-barcoded 5' primer. Each TCR beta cDNA molecule received a unique molecular identifier from a template-switch 5' adaptor carrying 12 random nucleotides. Each sample yielded at least 2.5 million CDR3-containing paired-end reads. The Mint cDNA synthesis kit, primed by a TRBC-specific oligonucleotide, was used to synthesize first-strand cDNA from all RNA. Following uracil-DNA glycosylase treatment, all cDNA underwent a first 18-cycle PCR with the universal primers M1SS and BC2_uni_R. The paper's processing steps were these. For normalization, 1 million high-quality reads, each with a distinct molecular identifier, were randomly selected from each sample. Reads sharing molecular identifiers were discarded rather than binned into consensus sequences. MiTCR, set to a Q25 quality threshold and the strictest error-elimination algorithm, was used for CDR3 identification, clonotype clustering and error correction. Lower-bound total TCR beta diversity was estimated with a nonparametric unseen species model using Euler transformation. TCRdb trimmed public reads at Q25 via fastp, called clones via MiXCR and kept in-frame beta chains. Identical CDR3 protein sequences are pooled into one entry, listed with their most common genes and DNA. The V and J calls here are based on TCRdb, not the publication. In this sample the table shows about a million distinct CDR3 sequences, 51% of which occur a single time. The ten top clones hold over 20% of the sample.

Systemically healthy Caucasian individuals from Russia, some 38 in total and aged about 6 to 90 years, were included as donors. Each donor gave about 9.8 milliliters of peripheral blood, drawn into EDTA-treated Vacutainer tubes. Ficoll-Paque density-gradient centrifugation was used to isolate PBMCs, with at least 7 million per sample. Total RNA was extracted from PBMCs with Trizol reagent, with at least 6 micrograms obtained per sample. For every donor, flow cytometry on a PBMC aliquot measured the percentage of naive CD45RAhigh/CD27high T cells. Measured from the cysteine to the phenylalanine, the CDR3 is 12 residues long. The CDR3 DNA has 36 bases and is translated from base 1. V is shortened by 6 bases, J by 3 bases, and the region joining them spans 11 bases. In the germline V gene (reference sequence), CDR1 corresponds to DFQATT and CDR2 to SNEGSKA. This clonotype appeared a few times. Its specific antigen is unknown. No qualities accompany the bases; no much larger clone lies one base away.

This clonotype was obtained from a woman aged 55-75 years in good health. The chain is assembled from TRBV20-1 and TRBJ2-5, with a tentative D gene TRBD1 over 5 matching bases. The sequenced sample consisted of blood. Read as DNA, the sequence is TGCAGTGCCCCGACAGAAAAAGAGACCCAGTACTTC. Its translation is CSAPTEKETQYF.